The clone carrying this TCR beta chain appeared once. This CDR3 is 15 amino acids long. CDR1 KGHSH and CDR2 LQKENI come from the germline V gene. With V trimmed by 2 bases and J by 5 bases, 8 bases remained unmatched. This record belongs to a study of shared clonotypes between healthy human individuals. Some clones are missing from TCRdb's copy, which holds only in-frame ones; the method was immunoSEQ multiplex PCR. The sample carries around 700,000 clones, 55% to 75% recorded once. Material: memory CD4+ T cells sorted from blood. Subset indicated: CD45RA-negative fraction. The source of this sequence is a woman in her thirties in good health. V is TRBV18 and J is TRBJ2-7, with 8 nucleotides matching TRBD1. The CDR3: CASSPKRTGKDEQYF. CDR3 in DNA: TGTGCCAGCTCACCAAAACGGACAGGGAAAGACGAGCAGTACTTC.